The 17 T cell receptor beta chains below were found in one sample sequenced in a study of blood T cells in healthy people across ages. Sample-barcoded 5' priming and a J-beta primer mix drove a second PCR of 7 to 11 cycles. A single record per CDR3 protein comes from TCRdb applying MiXCR to the 5' RACE reads. The sample has some 890,000 distinct CDR3 sequences; 25% to 30% are singletons. In addition, the sample was reused for a study of T cells of mothers and their children.

Sequences were obtained from blood. These receptors were obtained from a woman aged 35 to 49 in good health.

For this clonotype: Germline is not matched at one junction end, which may reflect a read error. The gene calls are TRBV3-1 and TRBJ2-3, with D perhaps TRBD1 or TRBD2 (7 bases each). CDR1 is LGHDT, CDR2 YNNKEL, per germline (reference sequence). CDR3 size: 15 residues. For the CDR3, the DNA is TGTGCCAGCAGCCAACAGGGGGGGGGCACAAATACGCAGTATTTT. Translated: CASSQQGGGTNTQYF.

The V gene is TRBV3-1, the J gene TRBJ1-6; 7 bases are shared with TRBD1. The V gene end was trimmed by 8 bases and the J gene end by 5 bases; junction bases not matched to a gene: 9. From germline, CDR1 is LGHDT and CDR2 YNNKEL (reference sequence). The CDR3 totals 15 residues. The CDR3: CASVDTGTDNSPLHF. The CDR3 region has the DNA TGTGCCAGCGTAGATACCGGGACAGATAATTCACCCCTCCACTTT.

The genes are TRBV20-1 and TRBJ2-3; TRBD1 aligns across 9 bases. J lost 8 bases, V lost 4 bases, and 25 bases had no gene match. Germline assignment: CDR1 DFQATT and CDR2 SNEGSKA (reference sequence). The CDR3 contains 19 residues. In nucleotides, the CDR3 is TGCAGTGCTACACGCCCTGCCGACAGGGGGAAAGGGACCGTGGGTACGCAGTATTTT. As protein: CSATRPADRGKGTVGTQYF.

This clonotype was seen a few times. The chain employs TRBV9 and TRBJ2-5; 7 positions match TRBD2. Germline-derived CDR1 and CDR2 are SGDLS and YYNGEE. The CDR3 runs to 15 residues. Trimming removed 3 bases from V and 5 bases from J; junction bases left unmatched: 10. The CDR3 DNA sequence: TGTGCCAGCAGCGGTGGGACTGGGAGGGTGGAGACCCAGTACTTC. This gives the protein CASSGGTGRVETQYF. The whole variable domain, filled in from reference TRBV9 and TRBJ2-5, reads DSGVTQTPKHLITATGQRVTLRCSPRSGDLSVYWYQQSLDQGLQFLIQYYNGEERAKGNILERFSAQQFPDLHSELNLSSLELGDSALYFCASSGGTGRVETQYFGPGTRLLVL.

This clonotype was picked up many times. The chain has TRBV12-3 or TRBV12-4 and TRBJ2-5; 7 nucleotides match TRBD1. The trim removed 5 bases at V and 2 bases at J, leaving 8 bases unmatched. This CDR3 region has 15 residues. This chain's CDR3 is CASSMYGTDQETQYF. For the CDR3, the DNA is TGTGCCAGCAGTATGTACGGGACAGATCAAGAGACCCAGTACTTC.

The DNA for the CDR3 is TGTGCCAGCAGTTCCCCGTTGGGGGCGCGGGCAGATACGCAGTATTTT. It is translated as CASSSPLGARADTQYF. This sequence joins TRBV6-6 and TRBJ2-3; maybe TRBD1 (6 bases). Per the germline V gene, CDR1 is MNHNY and CDR2 is SVGAGI (reference sequence). The CDR3 has 16 amino acids. Trimming shortened V by 4 bases and J by 4 bases, and 18 bases separated the two germline ends.

The J gene is TRBJ2-3, the V gene TRBV11-3, with 8 bases identical to TRBD1. The germline V gene has CDR1 SGHNT and CDR2 YENEEA. Trimming cost V 4 bases and J 2 bases; bases outside gene matches: 5. This CDR3 comprises 15 residues. The CDR3 is CASSSGQVTTDTQYF. The CDR3 DNA reads as TGTGCCAGCAGCTCGGGACAGGTGACCACAGATACGCAGTATTTT.

In its sample, this clonotype was seen many times. V and J are TRBV2 and TRBJ2-6; 7 nucleotides line up with TRBD1. There are 19 residues in the CDR3. With V trimmed by 5 bases and J by 2 bases, 15 bases remained unmatched. Per the germline V gene, CDR1 is SNHLY and CDR2 is FYNNEI. CDR3 nucleotide sequence: TGTGCCAGCAGTTTCTCGACAGGGTCTGGTATAGCTGGGGCCAACGTCCTGACTTTC. Protein sequence: CASSFSTGSGIAGANVLTF.

This clonotype was seen repeatedly, ten times or more. The rearrangement links TRBV6-6 to TRBJ2-1, with D perhaps matching TRBD2 (5 bases). CDR1 is MNHNY and CDR2 is SVGAGI in the germline V gene (reference sequence). The CDR3 sequence is 16 residues long. V was shortened by 7 bases and J by 0 bases, with 16 bases between the two germline ends. In DNA, the CDR3 is TGTGCCAGCAACGGTAGGAGGTCGGGCTCCTACAATGAGCAGTTCTTC. This gives the protein CASNGRRSGSYNEQFF.

The V and J genes are TRBV28 and TRBJ2-7; TRBD2 matches 8 bases. V lost 6 bases and J lost 3; bases outside the gene matches: 10. Germline assignment: CDR1 MDHEN and CDR2 SYDVKM. CDR3 length: 15 residues. The CDR3 DNA is TGTGCCAGCAGCTCCTATCGGGAGGGGGGCTACGAGCAGTACTTC. This translates into CASSSYREGGYEQYF.

This clonotype was counted many times. V gene TRBV27 combines with J gene TRBJ2-6, with D unclear. Looked up from germline, CDR1 is MNHEY and CDR2 is SMNVEV (reference sequence). CDR3 length: 16 residues. The V gene lost 6 bases and the J gene lost 1 base, with 13 bases spanning the gap. CDR3 amino acids: CASRWGSVSGANVLTF. CDR3 DNA sequence: TGTGCCAGCAGATGGGGTTCAGTGTCTGGGGCCAACGTCCTGACTTTC.

This clonotype was detected ten times or more. Sequence at one end of the junction differs from germline and may be a read error. The chain uses TRBV7-9 and TRBJ1-1; 7 bases line up with TRBD1. Germline CDR1 SEHNR, CDR2 FQNEAQ (reference sequence). The CDR3 loop spans 14 amino acids. CDR3 sequence reads: CASSFGQENTEAFF. The CDR3 nucleotides read TGCGCCAGCAGCTTTGGACAGGAGAACACTGAAGCTTTCTTT.

The chain carries TRBV29-1 and TRBJ2-1; D is undetermined. This CDR3 has 12 residues. Looked up from germline, CDR1 is SQVTM and CDR2 is ANQGSEA. Trimming took 4 bases from V and 2 from J, leaving 6 bases between them. The CDR3 is CSVAVTYNEQFF. The CDR3 DNA reads TGCAGCGTTGCGGTTACCTACAATGAGCAGTTCTTC.

The chain combines TRBV14 with TRBJ2-4; 8 nucleotides match TRBD2. Near its end, the DNA agrees better with TRBJ2-7, so the J call may be wrong. The CDR3 has 15 residues. The germline CDR1 and CDR2 sequences are SGHDN and FVKESK. The CDR3 here is CASSQSSGERYEQYF. DNA of the CDR3: TGTGCCAGCAGCCAAAGTAGCGGGGAAAGGTACGAGCAGTACTTC.

Notes on this clonotype: One end of the junction varies from germline; a read error may be responsible. The chain combines TRBV24-1 with TRBJ1-5; TRBD1 is a possible D gene (6 bases). Looked up from germline, CDR1 is KGHDR and CDR2 is SFDVKD. The CDR3 contains 15 residues. The CDR3 region is CATSDSGGSNQLQHF. Here the CDR3 DNA reads TGTGCCACCAGTGATTCGGGGGGCAGCAATCAGCTCCAGCATTTT.

This clonotype was counted at least ten times. This chain joins TRBV7-2 and TRBJ1-1; perhaps TRBD1 as D (5 bases). CDR1 is SGHTA and CDR2 is FQGNSA in the germline V gene. V gave up 5 bases and J gave up 1 base, with 11 bases separating them. The CDR3 loop spans 14 amino acids. CDR3 amino acids: CASSLRRGNTEAFF. The CDR3, as DNA: TGTGCCAGCAGCCTTCGGAGGGGGAACACTGAAGCTTTCTTT.

V usage is TRBV28 and J usage is TRBJ2-1; 9 bases map to TRBD1. The V gene's germline CDR1 is MDHEN and CDR2 SYDVKM. V was clipped by 7 bases and J by 8 bases; unmatched bases: 15. The CDR3 is made up of 16 amino acids. As DNA, the CDR3 is TGTGCCAGCAAGGGATTGGGGACAGGGCTTTTCGATGAGCAGTTCTTC. It codes for CASKGLGTGLFDEQFF. Complete variable domain (other parts from reference TRBV28 and TRBJ2-1): DVKVTQSSRYLVKRTGEKVFLECVQDMDHENMFWYRQDPGLGLRLIYFSYDVKMKEKGDIPEGYSVSREKKERFSLILESASTNQTSMYLCASKGLGTGLFDEQFFGPGTRLTVL.